This TCR beta chain is drawn from a study of naive and memory T cell subsets. The V gene's germline CDR1 is PRHDT and CDR2 FYEKMQ (reference sequence). The V end lost 5 bases, the J end lost 4 bases, and 26 bases lay between the germline ends. The CDR3 runs to 18 residues. General study results and limits: Over 90% of naive TCR sequences appeared only once, unlike memory subsets. Gini index rose across naive, CM, EM and EMRA in CD4 and CD8. A few larger clonotypes appeared in naive repertoires, especially CD8, possibly memory cells re-expressing CD45RA.

Both TRBC1 and TRBC2 were covered by a beta constant-region primer of two equimolar oligonucleotides. Four rounds of PCR amplified the ligated cDNA using nested alpha and beta constant-region primers plus SP2. TCRdb independently ran MiXCR on the UMI-ligation and nested PCR reads; one entry per CDR3 protein. Of 150,000 or so distinct CDR3 sequences listed, approximately 22% are singletons. In its sample, this clonotype was seen a few times. Its antigen is not identified. Cells stained for CD3, CD4, CD8, CD45RA and CD27 were sorted into four subsets. The chain has TRBV13 and TRBJ2-5, with a possible D match to TRBD1 (6 bases). The clonotype comes from a human donor in good health. What was sequenced was naive CD4+ T cells from blood. The CDR3 loop is CASSHRVPVIPSIETQYF. CDR3 DNA sequence: TGTGCCAGCAGCCACAGGGTCCCGGTAATCCCGTCAATAGAGACCCAGTACTTC.